This paragraph reports one T cell receptor beta chain. The sequenced target, TCR beta, came from blood CD8+ and CD4+ T cells. Relapsing-remitting disease, either stable or active, was present in the treatment-naive patients who were the multiple sclerosis controls. Bulk CD8+ and CD4+ cells came from magnetic negative isolation; CD8+ TEMRA by FACS. This specimen comes from a study of CD8 T cells in Susac syndrome. Germline V gives CDR1 MNHEY, CDR2 SMNVEV (reference sequence). Trimming shortened V by 0 bases and J by 9 bases, and 12 bases separated the two germline ends. The CDR3 loop spans 14 amino acids. Random hexamers were used to reverse transcribe the RNA input (roughly 0.5 to 1 ug). Across 54 Vbeta and 13 Jbeta, immunoSEQ multiplex PCR amplified TCR beta CDR3. TCRdb re-analysed the immunoSEQ multiplex PCR reads in MiXCR, keeping a single row per CDR3 protein. Among about 300,000 distinct CDR3 sequences, just over 90% were seen once, and the ten largest hold roughly 0.07%.

This TCR was recovered from a human donor with multiple sclerosis. Sequenced input: CD4+ T cells from PBMCs. This chain joins TRBV27 and TRBJ1-5; possible D gene TRBD1, 6 bases. CDR3 bases: TGTGCCAGCAGTTTATCGGACAGCACCCGGCCCCAGCATTTT. Its protein is CASSLSDSTRPQHF.